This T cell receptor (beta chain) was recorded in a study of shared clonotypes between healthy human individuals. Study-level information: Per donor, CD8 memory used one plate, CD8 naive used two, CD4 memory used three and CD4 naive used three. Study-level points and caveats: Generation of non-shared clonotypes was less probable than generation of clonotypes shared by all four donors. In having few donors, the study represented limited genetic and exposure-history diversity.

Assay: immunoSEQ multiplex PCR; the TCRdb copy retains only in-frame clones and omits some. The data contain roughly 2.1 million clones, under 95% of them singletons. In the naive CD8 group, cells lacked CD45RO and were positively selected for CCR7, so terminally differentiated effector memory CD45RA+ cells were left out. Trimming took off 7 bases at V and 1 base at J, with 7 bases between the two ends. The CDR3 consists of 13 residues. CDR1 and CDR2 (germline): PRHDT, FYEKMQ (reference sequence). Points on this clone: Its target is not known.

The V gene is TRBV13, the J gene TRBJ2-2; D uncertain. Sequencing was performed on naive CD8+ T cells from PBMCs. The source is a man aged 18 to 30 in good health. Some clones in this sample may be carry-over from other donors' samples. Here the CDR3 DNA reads TGTGCCAGCACTCCGGGGAACACCGGGGAGCTGTTTTTT. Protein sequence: CASTPGNTGELFF.